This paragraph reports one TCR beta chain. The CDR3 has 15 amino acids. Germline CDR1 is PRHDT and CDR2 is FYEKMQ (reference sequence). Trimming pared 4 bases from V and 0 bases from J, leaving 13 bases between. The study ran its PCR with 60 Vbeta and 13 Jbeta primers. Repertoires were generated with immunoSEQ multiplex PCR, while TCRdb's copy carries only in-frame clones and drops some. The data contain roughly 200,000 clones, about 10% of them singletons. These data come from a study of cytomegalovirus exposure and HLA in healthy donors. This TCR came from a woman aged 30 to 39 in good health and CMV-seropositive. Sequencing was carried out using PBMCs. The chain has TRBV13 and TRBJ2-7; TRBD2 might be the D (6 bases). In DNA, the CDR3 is TGTGCCAGCAGCTCCCCGGGACTTGCCTCCTACGAGCAGTACTTC. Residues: CASSSPGLASYEQYF.